This note documents a single T cell receptor (beta chain) sequence. The authors reverse transcribed roughly 0.5 to 1 ug RNA with random hexamers. With immunoSEQ multiplex PCR, TCR beta CDR3 was amplified across 54 Vbeta and 13 Jbeta. Via MiXCR, TCRdb re-called the immunoSEQ multiplex PCR reads, giving one row per CDR3 protein. Seen here are about 240,000 distinct CDR3 sequences, 90% to 97% observed once, and the top ten hold 0.1%. This sample is drawn from a study of CD8 T cells in Susac syndrome. Per the germline V gene, CDR1 is SQVTM and CDR2 is ANQGSEA. The V segment lost 7 bases and the J segment 6 bases; nucleotides outside the gene matches: 3. This CDR3 region has 11 residues. Negative isolation was applied to CD8+ and CD4+ T cells, and FACS enrichment was applied to TEMRA cells.

The chain uses TRBV29-1 and TRBJ2-3; 8 bases are a match to TRBD1. The receptor comes from a human donor with Susac syndrome. The source material was CD4+ T cells from PBMCs. As DNA, the CDR3 is TGCAGCGGAAGACAGGGGGATACGCAGTATTTT. Translated, it gives CSGRQGDTQYF.